The T cell receptor (beta chain) under discussion was sequenced for a study of cytomegalovirus exposure and HLA in healthy donors. The study's findings and limits: Highly shared variants forming one cluster were likely a sequencing artifact. Researchers reported in a later analysis that a missense DCLRE1C variant was tied to TCR beta V- and J-gene trimming. Later analysis identified 16,000 or so TCR beta sequences associated with HLA alleles, using a false discovery rate threshold of 0.05.

Details on this clone: The antigen remains unidentified.

PCR was performed using 60 Vbeta and 13 Jbeta primers. The assay was immunoSEQ multiplex PCR, and TCRdb's table has in-frame clones only and misses some. Across tens of thousands of clones, the top ten clones capture approximately 4.8% of the sample. The CDR3 has 15 amino acids. Per the germline V gene, CDR1 is MGHDK and CDR2 is SYGVNS. The V end lost 2 bases, the J end lost 1 base, and 11 bases lay between the germline ends. The chain links TRBV25-1 to TRBJ1-2; TRBD1 is a possible D gene (5 bases). The source material was PBMCs. The clonotype originates from a female donor in good health and CMV-seronegative. The CDR3 DNA sequence: TGTGCCAGCAGTGAAGGGGGGTCCGTTAACTATGGCTACACCTTC. Amino acid sequence: CASSEGGSVNYGYTF.